This TCR beta chain was sequenced during a study of CD8+ T cells in alopecia areata (dated by TCRdb to the late 2010s). As for the study more broadly: Female C3H/HeJ recipients, 7-10 weeks old, were grafted with skin from C3H/HeJ donors with spontaneous alopecia (about 6-12 months old). In both human patients and the C3H/HeJ mouse model, the study applied high-throughput TCRbeta sequencing to look at T cell clonal expansion in alopecia areata. In humans, TCRbeta sequencing was performed on scalp tissue and on sorted CD4+ and CD8+ peripheral blood T cells from healthy controls and from patients with patchy or totalis/universalis alopecia areata. Clonality in the scalp was compared among normal scalp (n=4), patchy alopecia areata scalp (n=8), and alopecia totalis/universalis scalp (n=8). RNA was obtained with the PAXgene miRNA kit for fixed scalp, the miRNeasy kit for PBMCs, and the RNeasy kit for mouse skin. TCRbeta CDR3 regions were amplified by immunoSEQ multiplex PCR using 35 Vbeta forward and 13 Jbeta reverse primers. Here is what the overall study found, with its caveats: Unlike mouse skin, where gammadelta T cells dominate, normal human skin contains resident alphabeta T cells that get sequenced too, which complicates analysis of the scalp TCR repertoire. Higher clonality and more expanded CD8+ clones were observed in lesional scalp than in normal scalp, particularly in alopecia totalis/universalis, a finding suggestive of antigenic drive. TCR sequences shared between patients were less clear than in mice, possibly partly because of HLA diversity in the patient population.

In its sample, this clone was seen a few times. What antigen it recognizes has not been identified. TCRdb's protein sequence differs at residue 11 from the translated DNA; the protein presented here follows the DNA. Gene names and germline sequences refer to the mouse in this case. The read ends 3 residues before the CDR3 terminus; that terminus is restored from the germline J gene. Receptor libraries were prepared by the immunoSEQ multiplex PCR assay. For TCR sequencing, RNA was extracted from every sample and reverse transcribed into cDNA to serve as template. SuperScript III was used for first-strand cDNA synthesis, primed with a 2:1 mix of oligo-dT and random hexamers. Amplification bias was assessed with a synthetic immune receptor repertoire, and residual bias was removed computationally. Libraries were sequenced on Illumina HiSeq using 60 bp reads that covered the CDR3 and were read from J toward V. The original methods were these. Raw reads were preprocessed to remove errors, and CDR3 was defined by IMGT conventions from the conserved cysteine to phenylalanine. Clonality was calculated as 1 minus Shannon entropy normalized by log2 of the number of productive unique TCRs. CD4 or CD8 identity of scalp clones was inferred by cross-referencing scalp TCRbeta sequences with sorted blood CD4 and CD8 repertoires. This is the immuneACCESS table as TCRdb keeps it, with only in-frame sequences that have V and J called. A part of the clones is gone; compared with another copy, unresolved V genes explain less than half, and the rest is unexplained. V, J and clone size reflect that table, while D and trimming were determined from the DNA. For this sample, more than 90,000 clones appear and none is a singleton. The top ten constitute around 19% of the sample.

The germline V gene provides CDR1 NSHNY and CDR2 SYGAGN. The CDR3 holds 14 amino acids from the cysteine to the phenylalanine. The DNA shown is the part of the CDR3 that was read: 33 bases, in frame from base 1. V has 2 bases trimmed and J has 7 bases trimmed; junction bases matching no gene number 3. The sample comprised lesional skin. The clonotype comes from a C3H/HeJ mouse with alopecia areata. The MHC haplotype that this mouse strain carries is H2-k. In this chain, TRBV13-1 is recombined with TRBJ1-6; 7 nucleotides in the junction match TRBD1. TRBJ1-6 is an open reading frame, and its role is uncertain. CDR3 loop: CASSEGTANSPLYF. The part of the CDR3 DNA that was read is TGTGCCAGCAGTGAAGGGACAGCCAATTCGCCC.